This T cell receptor (beta chain) was profiled in a study of OX40 agonist ivuxolimab in advanced cancers. This clone has just one count. The antigen is unknown. CDR1 and CDR2 from the germline V gene are MDHEN and SYDVKM. The CDR3 covers 15 residues. With 5 bases clipped from V and 9 bases from J, the junction kept 11 bases outside the gene matches. The method was immunoSEQ multiplex PCR; TCRdb's version includes in-frame clones alone and lacks a portion of them. The sample lists 15,000 to 20,000 clones, about three quarters occurring once. Study-wide results and limits: In the 0.1-3.0 mg/kg groups, partial responders showed among the lowest expansion. At 0.1 to 3.0 mg/kg and by week 6, CD4+ and CD8+ T cells in the blood had expanded clonally. Several nonresponders also turned out to have low normalized T-cell clonal expansion.

The TCR was taken from an adult with an advanced solid tumor such as melanoma, head and neck, liver or kidney cancer. This specimen consisted of CD4+ or CD8+ T cells sorted from blood, obtained in a trial of the OX40 agonist ivuxolimab. J is TRBJ2-1 and V is TRBV28; 9 bases are shared with TRBD2. CDR3 sequence: CASSPTLAGVGEQFF. The CDR3 DNA follows: TGTGCCAGCAGTCCAACATTAGCGGGAGTCGGTGAGCAGTTCTTC.